The 23 T cell receptor beta chains given below trace back to one sample, sequenced in a study of Ad26.COV2.S vaccination and SARS-CoV-2 variants. The assay was immunoSEQ multiplex PCR, and TCRdb's table has in-frame clones only and misses some. The data contain fewer than 600,000 clones, about nine tenths of them seen just once; the ten biggest clones take up 1.7%. The treatment is: about 20 received Ad26.COV2.S at low or high dose, single or two shots; about 5 received placebo; per-sample allocation not given. Sampling happened 63 days after the first vaccine or placebo injection. Sequenced material: peripheral blood, taken in a trial of Ad26.COV2.S vaccine versus placebo. The receptor source for this set is a person aged 18-60 years who received the Ad26.COV2.S COVID-19 vaccine or a placebo.

The chain employs TRBV6-5 and TRBJ2-7; D unclear. Germline V lookup: CDR1 MNHEY, CDR2 SVGAGI. This CDR3 has 15 amino acids. Trimming left V 0 bases short and J 1 base short, with 10 bases between. Written as DNA, the CDR3 is TGTGCCAGCAGTTACTCGAGCAGCAGTTCCTACGAGCAGTACTTC. Its translation is CASSYSSSSSYEQYF.

V gene TRBV6-6 combines with J gene TRBJ1-3; D gene uncertain. Per germline, CDR1 MNHNY and CDR2 SVGAGI (reference sequence). V lost 4 bases and J lost 2, with 15 bases in between. This CDR3 contains 16 residues. The CDR3, as DNA: TGTGCCAGCAGTTCGCATGTGGTTAGCCCTGGAAACACCATATATTTT. Residues: CASSSHVVSPGNTIYF.

This clone has a single count. This chain links TRBV19 with TRBJ2-1, with D possibly being TRBD1 (6 bases). This CDR3 has 16 residues. Trimming shortened V by 1 base and J by 2 bases, and 12 bases separated the two germline ends. CDR1 is LNHDA and CDR2 is SQIVND in the germline V gene (reference sequence). The CDR3 here is CASSIAPQGPYNEQFF. CDR3 nucleotides: TGTGCCAGTAGTATAGCCCCACAGGGCCCCTACAATGAGCAGTTCTTC.

This chain joins TRBV4-1 and TRBJ1-5; TRBD1 matches 10 bases. Germline values: CDR1 MGHRA, CDR2 YSYEKL. Trimming cost V 1 base and J 5 bases; bases outside gene matches: 8. This CDR3 comprises 17 residues. CDR3 bases: TGCGCCAGCAGCCAAGTAGGACAGGGGGGTATCGATCAGCCCCAGCATTTT. This encodes CASSQVGQGGIDQPQHF.

The chain couples TRBV4-1 to TRBJ1-1; D call uncertain. This CDR3 is built from 13 residues. From germline, CDR1 is MGHRA and CDR2 YSYEKL. V lost 3 bases, J lost 3 bases, and 8 bases lay in between. The CDR3, as DNA: TGCGCCAGCAGCCAGAGGGTATACACTGAAGCTTTCTTT. Translating it yields CASSQRVYTEAFF.

V is TRBV25-1 and J is TRBJ2-2; D is perhaps TRBD1 or TRBD2 (5 bases each). Germline V gene sequence: CDR1 MGHDK, CDR2 SYGVNS. Trimming left V 8 bases short and J 10 bases short, with 20 bases between. The CDR3 consists of 14 residues. The CDR3 DNA reads TGTGCCAGCTCTAGCTTGAGACAGACAGCGGAGCTGTTTTTT. Translating it yields CASSSLRQTAELFF.

Regarding this clone: This sample includes further DNA sequences coding for the same CDR3. This chain joins TRBV18 and TRBJ2-7; a weak D match, TRBD1 (5 bases). Deletions cut 0 bases from V and 2 bases from J, with 8 bases between. The CDR3 is 14 residues long. The germline V gene encodes CDR1 KGHSH and CDR2 LQKENI. The CDR3 DNA follows: TGTGCCAGCTCACCACCGTCAGGGCCCTACGAGCAGTACTTC. It yields the protein CASSPPSGPYEQYF.

The rearrangement links TRBV20-1 to TRBJ1-2; D is ambiguous. Per germline, CDR1 DFQATT and CDR2 SNEGSKA (reference sequence). V lost 2 bases to trimming and J lost 6 bases, with 7 bases between them. This CDR3 comprises 11 residues. The CDR3 spells CSARPSNGYTF. DNA of the CDR3: TGCAGTGCTAGACCGTCGAATGGCTACACCTTC.

DNA of the CDR3: TGTGCCAGCTCACCCGTGGGACAGGGAAGAGATGGCTACACCTTC. As protein: CASSPVGQGRDGYTF. The chain uses TRBV18 and TRBJ1-2, with 9 bases matching TRBD1. With V trimmed by 3 bases and J by 6 bases, 8 bases remained unmatched. There are 15 residues in the CDR3. Germline loops: CDR1 KGHSH, CDR2 LQKENI.

This clone has a single count. The rearrangement links TRBV29-1 to TRBJ1-1, with D unresolved. The CDR3 is 13 residues long. Per the germline V gene, CDR1 is SQVTM and CDR2 is ANQGSEA. The V and J ends lost 5 bases and 1 base respectively, with 11 bases between them. CDR3 residues: CSVRSSANTEAFF. CDR3 in DNA: TGCAGCGTTAGATCGTCGGCGAACACTGAAGCTTTCTTT.

In this sample, this clone turned up once. This chain links TRBV5-1 with TRBJ2-3; D is unclear. V was shortened by 1 base and J by 0 bases, with 12 bases between the two germline ends. This CDR3 contains 16 residues. The germline V gene encodes CDR1 SGHRS and CDR2 YFSETQ. The CDR3 DNA follows: TGCGCCAGCAGCTTGAACCCGAGTCTGAGCACAGATACGCAGTATTTT. This gives the protein CASSLNPSLSTDTQYF.

This chain links TRBV27 with TRBJ2-7; tentative D call: TRBD2 (6 bases). The CDR3 spans 14 residues. V lost 2 bases to trimming and J lost 2 bases, with 10 bases between them. The germline V gene encodes CDR1 MNHEY and CDR2 SMNVEV (reference sequence). CDR3 loop: CASSLGGVAYEQYF. CDR3 bases: TGTGCCAGCAGTTTAGGAGGGGTCGCCTACGAGCAGTACTTC.

The chain has TRBV18 and TRBJ1-1; D not resolved. The CDR3 contains 15 residues. V was cut by 1 base and J by 12 bases, with 21 bases left in between. Germline V gene lookup returns CDR1 KGHSH and CDR2 LQKENI. The CDR3 DNA is TGTGCCAGCTCACCACAAAATCAGAGGACGGGAAAGACTTTCTTT. This encodes CASSPQNQRTGKTFF.

A few counts support this clone. The genes are TRBV5-4 and TRBJ2-5; 15 bases match TRBD2. Germline V lookup: CDR1 SGHNT, CDR2 YYREEE (reference sequence). The CDR3 extends over 18 amino acids. V shed 4 bases and J 2 bases; nucleotides not matched to a gene: 9. In DNA form, the CDR3 reads TGTGCCAGCAGCAAGGGACTAGCGGGAGGCTCTTCTCAAGAGACCCAGTACTTC. It is translated as CASSKGLAGGSSQETQYF.

Only a few counts were recorded for this clone. This sequence joins TRBV25-1 and TRBJ2-7; D perhaps matches TRBD1 (6 bases). Germline CDR1 MGHDK, CDR2 SYGVNS. The CDR3 length is 15 residues. The V and J ends lost 4 bases and 3 bases respectively, with 16 bases between them. CDR3 residues: CASSATRDNLYEQYF. The CDR3, as DNA: TGTGCCAGCAGTGCGACCCGGGACAATCTCTACGAGCAGTACTTC.

V is TRBV25-1 and J is TRBJ2-7; D remains unclear. The CDR3 sequence is 13 residues long. Between the trimmed V and J ends, which lost 4 bases and 6 bases, there was a span of 13 bases. Germline V lookup: CDR1 MGHDK, CDR2 SYGVNS. CDR3 protein: CASSVSSSAEQYF. In DNA, the CDR3 is TGTGCCAGCAGTGTTAGTAGCTCTGCCGAGCAGTACTTC.

V and J are TRBV28 and TRBJ2-7; 11 bases agree with TRBD2. J gave up 2 bases and V 7 bases, and 4 bases lay outside the gene matches. CDR3 length: 14 residues. Germline V lookup: CDR1 MDHEN, CDR2 SYDVKM. The CDR3: CASNLAGGAYEQYF. In DNA form, the CDR3 reads TGTGCCAGCAACTTAGCGGGAGGGGCCTACGAGCAGTACTTC.

The chain uses TRBV24-1 and TRBJ2-1, with 7 bases fitting TRBD1. The junction had 0 bases not matched to a gene; V was cut back by 7 bases and J by 1 base. The germline CDR1 and CDR2 sequences are KGHDR and SFDVKD. CDR3 length: 13 residues. CDR3 amino acids: CATRQGSYNEQFF. The CDR3 DNA is TGTGCCACCAGACAGGGGTCCTACAATGAGCAGTTCTTC.

The V gene is TRBV19, the J gene TRBJ2-2; D remains unclear. V was clipped by 6 bases and J by 3 bases, with 8 bases between them. Per the germline V gene, CDR1 is LNHDA and CDR2 is SQIVND (reference sequence). The CDR3 runs to 13 residues. CDR3 in DNA: TGTGCCAGTAGCCCACACGACACCGGGGAGCTGTTTTTT. It yields the protein CASSPHDTGELFF.

The chain joins TRBV11-2 to TRBJ2-2, with 14 bases matching TRBD2. With V trimmed by 1 base and J by 5 bases, 9 bases remained unmatched. The CDR3 runs 19 residues. In germline, CDR1 is SGHAT, CDR2 FQNNGV. The chain's CDR3 is CASSLGPGLAGVGTGELFF. The CDR3 DNA follows: TGTGCCAGCAGCTTAGGCCCGGGACTAGCGGGAGTGGGGACCGGGGAGCTGTTTTTT.

The chain joins TRBV18 to TRBJ2-1; 7 bases line up with TRBD2. With 7 bases clipped from V and 2 bases from J, the junction kept 8 bases outside the gene matches. The CDR3 spans 15 residues. Germline V CDR1 and CDR2: KGHSH, LQKENI. This CDR3 reads CASCREDGAYNEQFF. In nucleotides, the CDR3 is TGTGCCAGCTGCCGGGAGGACGGAGCCTACAATGAGCAGTTCTTC. Complete variable domain (other parts from reference TRBV18 and TRBJ2-1): NAGVMQNPRHLVRRRGQEARLRCSPMKGHSHVYWYRQLPEEGLKFMVYLQKENIIDESGMPKERFSAEFPKEGPSILRIQQVVRGDSAAYFCASCREDGAYNEQFFGPGTRLTVL.

The V gene is TRBV28, the J gene TRBJ2-4; TRBD2 matches 8 bases. This CDR3 is 12 amino acids long. Per the germline V gene, CDR1 is MDHEN and CDR2 is SYDVKM. V shed 2 bases, J shed 16 bases, and the junction held 7 bases outside the gene matches. Written as DNA, the CDR3 is TGTGCCAGCAGTTTACAAGCGGGAGAACACTACTTC. Protein: CASSLQAGEHYF.

This chain uses TRBV27 with TRBJ2-3; TRBD2 is a possible D gene (6 bases). V was trimmed by 5 bases and J by 4 bases, leaving 13 bases between them. CDR1 is MNHEY, CDR2 SMNVEV, per germline (reference sequence). The CDR3 consists of 14 residues. The CDR3, as DNA: TGTGCCAGCAGTCCGACTAGTAGGCCAGATACGCAGTATTTT. Translation: CASSPTSRPDTQYF.